Following are 6 T cell receptor beta chains from one sample sequenced in a study of T-cell reconstitution after alpha-beta-depleted transplantation in children. The TCRbeta library incorporated unique molecular identifiers. TCRdb reprocessed the PCR reads via MiXCR and lists one record per CDR3 protein. The sample has some 75,000 distinct CDR3 sequences, 7.3% seen once; the top ten hold more than 2.5%. The sample here was PBMCs from the stem cell graft donor, taken from the stem cell graft. These receptors were obtained from a human donor who donated a stem cell graft to a child with acute lymphoblastic leukemia.

The table lists this clonotype with many counts. The rearrangement links TRBV6-1 to TRBJ2-6; D perhaps matches TRBD1 (6 bases). Germline-derived CDR1 and CDR2 are MNHNS and SASEGT. CDR3 length: 16 residues. The ends were cut back, 7 bases at V and 1 base at J, with 14 bases in the middle. The CDR3 loop is CASKFSGASGANVLTF. The CDR3 DNA is TGTGCCAGCAAATTTTCAGGGGCGTCTGGGGCCAACGTCCTGACTTTC.

This clonotype was recorded at least ten times. This chain connects TRBV5-1 to TRBJ2-2, with 12 bases that match TRBD2. Per germline, CDR1 SGHRS and CDR2 YFSETQ. The CDR3 totals 16 residues. V was clipped by 2 bases and J by 8 bases; unmatched bases: 7. The CDR3 DNA follows: TGCGCCAGCAGCTTCTTCAGACTAGCGGGGGTTGGGGAGCTGTTTTTT. Encoded protein: CASSFFRLAGVGELFF.

This clonotype appeared many times. The V and J genes are TRBV29-1 and TRBJ2-4; TRBD2 is a possible D gene (6 bases). Between the trimmed V and J ends, which lost 7 bases and 0 bases, there was a span of 19 bases. CDR1 SQVTM and CDR2 ANQGSEA come from the germline V gene. The CDR3 has 16 amino acids. The CDR3 spells CSAVGPKGLAKNIQYF. CDR3 in DNA: TGCAGCGCGGTGGGGCCCAAGGGACTAGCCAAAAACATTCAGTACTTC.

This clonotype was counted a few times. The chain carries TRBV18 and TRBJ2-7; D is possibly TRBD1 (5 bases). The CDR3 length is 14 residues. Germline CDR1 is KGHSH and CDR2 is LQKENI. V lost 1 base to trimming and J lost 6 bases, with 13 bases between them. Written as DNA, the CDR3 is TGTGCCAGCTCACCACTGGATATAGGGGCCGAGCAGTACTTC. It is translated as CASSPLDIGAEQYF.

This clonotype was found many times. The chain has TRBV7-8 and TRBJ1-3; D might be TRBD1 (5 bases). Trimming took 4 bases from V and 1 from J, leaving 11 bases between them. Germline V gives CDR1 SGHVS, CDR2 FQNEAQ. The CDR3 spans 15 residues. CDR3 sequence: CASSYYRISGNTIYF. The CDR3 coding sequence is TGTGCCAGCAGCTATTACAGGATATCTGGAAACACCATATATTTT. The whole variable domain, remainder taken from reference TRBV7-8 and TRBJ1-3, is GAGVSQSPRYKVAKRGQDVALRCDPISGHVSLFWYQQALGQGPEFLTYFQNEAQLDKSGLPSDRFFAERPEGSVSTLKIQRTQQEDSAVYLCASSYYRISGNTIYFGEGSWLTVV.

This clonotype was detected a few times. This chain joins TRBV10-3 and TRBJ2-7; 9 bases agree with TRBD2. Germline trimming cut 11 bases from V and 2 bases from J; bases unmatched to any gene: 7. The CDR3 sequence is 13 residues long. CDR1 and CDR2 (germline): ENHRY, SYGVKD. The CDR3 loop is CAVAGDRTYEQYF. DNA of the CDR3: TGTGCCGTAGCGGGGGACAGAACCTACGAGCAGTACTTC.